This T cell receptor (beta chain) comes out of a study of regulatory T cells in long-lasting Graves disease. The TCR beta library used iRepertoire HTBI primers with Arm-PCR amplification of CDR3. One entry per CDR3 protein, called by TCRdb with MiXCR from the multiplex PCR reads. In the table there are about 350,000 distinct CDR3 sequences, approximately 15% of which are singletons. This clonotype was found a few times. The time point is: newly diagnosed GD, antithyroid drugs for less than 3 months. PBMC RNA was the source of the TCR library. The same specimen was also included in a second study, on T cells in Graves' hyperthyroidism and ophthalmopathy.

The receptor was isolated from a man aged 35 to 55 with Graves disease. Sequenced here: peripheral blood mononuclear cells (PBMCs), sampled at new diagnosis, from a patient treated with antithyroid drugs.

CDR3 coding DNA: TGTGCCAGCAGTTACCCAGGGACTAGCACACTCCCTAGTACCGACACCGGGGAGCTGTTTTTT. Amino acid sequence: CASSYPGTSTLPSTDTGELFF. The chain recombines TRBV6-2 or TRBV6-3 with TRBJ2-2, with 9 bases aligning to TRBD2. The germline CDR1 and CDR2 sequences are MNHEY and SVGEGT. Losses at the gene ends were 2 bases for V and 3 bases for J; bases not matched to a gene: 19. The CDR3 loop spans 21 amino acids.